These T cell receptor beta chains were read from a single sample in a study of spatial heterogeneity in lung cancer. One entry per CDR3 protein, called by TCRdb with MiXCR from the 5' RACE reads. The data contain 20,000 to 25,000 distinct CDR3 sequences, 4.8% of them singletons. Sequencing was performed on lung tumor tissue, taken at surgery. These TCRs come from a male donor with early-stage non-small cell lung cancer. The CDR3 runs from the conserved cysteine through the conserved F or W. D genes are given only for firm matches. Clone size is given for some rows only: seen once, a few or many times, or a class if the clone is expanded.

cdr3_length,v_call,j_call,clone_size,d_call,cdr3_nt,cdr3_aa
15,TRBV7-2,TRBJ1-1,many,TRBD1,TGTGCCAGCAGCTTACTGACAGGGGGCGAGACTGAAGCTTTCTTT,CASSLLTGGETEAFF
13,TRBV28,TRBJ2-3,-,-,TGTGCCAGCAGTTTCCCCAACACAGATACGCAGTATTTT,CASSFPNTDTQYF
14,TRBV28,TRBJ2-7,many,-,TGTGCCAGCACAAATCCGGGTTACATCTACGAGCAGTACTTC,CASTNPGYIYEQYF
14,TRBV5-1,TRBJ1-1,many,-,TGCGCCAGCAGCTTATTACAGGGCGGGACTGAAGCTTTCTTT,CASSLLQGGTEAFF
15,TRBV28,TRBJ2-7,many,TRBD2,TGTGCCAGCAGTTCTCCAGCGGGAGCAATCCACGAGCAGTACTTC,CASSSPAGAIHEQYF
15,TRBV10-3,TRBJ2-3,many,TRBD1,TGTGCCATCAGTGATGGGCAGGGGGAGACAGATACGCAGTATTTT,CAISDGQGETDTQYF
16,TRBV7-2,TRBJ2-7,many,-,TGTGCCAGCAGCTTAGCGTTGGGCCCACTCCCCTACGAGCAGTACTTC,CASSLALGPLPYEQYF
15,TRBV11-2,TRBJ1-4,many,-,TGTGCCAGCAGCTTAGCCCGGGGCGCTAATGAAAAACTGTTTTTT,CASSLARGANEKLFF
14,TRBV24-1,TRBJ1-2,many,TRBD1,TGTGCCACCGCCCCCCGAGACAGGGCTCGGGGCTACACCTTC,CATAPRDRARGYTF
17,TRBV7-2,TRBJ2-2,many,-,TGTGCCAGCAGCTTAAGCCCCCGGGGCGCCTACACCGGGGAGCTGTTTTTT,CASSLSPRGAYTGELFF
14,TRBV28,TRBJ2-7,-,TRBD1,TGTGCCAGTCTAGGACAGGGAATAATCGCGGAGCAGTACTTC,CASLGQGIIAEQYF
10,TRBV2,TRBJ2-7,few,-,TGTGCCAGCAGTGAAGGGGGCGGCCACTTC,CASSEGGGHF
13,TRBV10-3,TRBJ1-2,many,-,TGTGCCATCAGATTGGGGGAATCCGATGGCTACACCTTC,CAIRLGESDGYTF